Listed below are T cell receptor beta chains from one sample, sequenced in a study of blood T cells in healthy people across ages. TCRdb itself ran the 5' RACE reads through MiXCR, one entry per CDR3 protein. The data contain some 370,000 distinct CDR3 sequences, roughly half of them seen just once; the ten biggest clones take up 51%. Source material: blood. These TCRs come from a man aged 55 to 70 in good health. CDR3s include the opening cysteine and the closing phenylalanine or tryptophan. A D gene is named only where the DNA matches it firmly. Size values are once, few and many counts, or a class for expanded clones, and some rows have none.

J gene: TRBJ2-7; V gene: TRBV4-3; clone size: NA; D gene: TRBD2; CDR3 protein: CASSQGLAAYNEQYF; CDR3 DNA: TGCGCCAGCAGCCAGGGACTAGCAGCATACAATGAGCAGTACTTC
J gene: TRBJ2-7; V gene: TRBV20-1; clone size: few; D gene: TRBD2; CDR3 protein: CSARGLAGYEQYF; CDR3 DNA: TGCAGTGCTAGGGGACTAGCGGGGTACGAGCAGTACTTC
J gene: TRBJ2-7; V gene: TRBV2; clone size: NA; D gene: NA; CDR3 protein: CASSGPQGRANPSYEQYF; CDR3 DNA: TGTGCCAGCAGTGGCCCGCAGGGGCGAGCGAACCCCTCCTACGAGCAGTACTTC
J gene: TRBJ1-2; V gene: TRBV7-2; clone size: few; D gene: TRBD1; CDR3 protein: CASNLGQGIWGYTF; CDR3 DNA: TGTGCCAGCAACCTGGGACAGGGGATTTGGGGCTACACCTTC
J gene: TRBJ2-5; V gene: TRBV20-1; clone size: NA; D gene: TRBD1; CDR3 protein: CSASGTVNNEQYF; CDR3 DNA: TGCAGTGCTAGCGGGACAGTTAACAATGAGCAGTACTTC
J gene: TRBJ2-1; V gene: TRBV27; clone size: many; D gene: NA; CDR3 protein: CASSSFNSNEQFF; CDR3 DNA: TGTGCCAGCAGTTCTTTCAACAGCAATGAGCAGTTCTTC
J gene: TRBJ2-5; V gene: TRBV7-8; clone size: NA; D gene: NA; CDR3 protein: CASSLDPSGSSIQTQYF; CDR3 DNA: TGTGCCAGCAGCTTAGACCCCTCAGGGAGTAGTATCCAGACCCAGTACTTC
J gene: TRBJ2-7; V gene: TRBV7-2; clone size: NA; D gene: TRBD1; CDR3 protein: CASSLRGTGPYEQYF; CDR3 DNA: TGTGCCAGCAGCTTAAGAGGGACAGGGCCCTACGAGCAGTACTTC
J gene: TRBJ2-3; V gene: TRBV3-1; clone size: many; D gene: NA; CDR3 protein: CASSQDRIGGRHPADTQYF; CDR3 DNA: TGTGCCAGCAGCCAAGATCGAATAGGGGGAAGACACCCCGCAGATACGCAGTATTTT
J gene: TRBJ1-2; V gene: TRBV11-2; clone size: once; D gene: NA; CDR3 protein: CASSPHQGYTF; CDR3 DNA: TGTGCCAGCAGCCCTCACCAGGGCTACACCTTC
J gene: TRBJ2-7; V gene: TRBV30; clone size: NA; D gene: TRBD1; CDR3 protein: CAWTRQGDEQYF; CDR3 DNA: TGTGCCTGGACTCGACAGGGAGACGAGCAGTACTTC
J gene: TRBJ2-1; V gene: TRBV27; clone size: NA; D gene: NA; CDR3 protein: CASSLVAFNEQFF; CDR3 DNA: TGTGCCAGCAGTTTGGTAGCTTTCAATGAGCAGTTCTTC
J gene: TRBJ2-7; V gene: TRBV29-1; clone size: NA; D gene: NA; CDR3 protein: CSVDQNEQYF; CDR3 DNA: TGCAGCGTAGACCAGAATGAGCAGTACTTC
J gene: TRBJ2-5; V gene: TRBV5-1; clone size: NA; D gene: NA; CDR3 protein: CASSLTSRAQETQYF; CDR3 DNA: TGCGCCAGCAGCTTGACGAGCAGGGCCCAAGAGACCCAGTACTTC
J gene: TRBJ2-5; V gene: TRBV5-1; clone size: NA; D gene: NA; CDR3 protein: CASSLGGGLQQYF; CDR3 DNA: TGCGCCAGCAGCTTGGGAGGGGGACTTCAGCAGTACTTC
J gene: TRBJ2-4; V gene: TRBV5-1; clone size: few; D gene: NA; CDR3 protein: CASSTARAKNIQYF; CDR3 DNA: TGCGCCAGCAGCACGGCTAGAGCCAAAAACATTCAGTACTTC
J gene: TRBJ2-7; V gene: TRBV7-9; clone size: NA; D gene: NA; CDR3 protein: CASSLGDAHEQYF; CDR3 DNA: TGTGCCAGCAGCTTAGGGGATGCGCACGAGCAGTACTTC
J gene: TRBJ2-5; V gene: TRBV5-1; clone size: many; D gene: NA; CDR3 protein: CASSLERARQETQYF; CDR3 DNA: TGCGCCAGCAGCTTGGAACGGGCCCGGCAAGAGACCCAGTACTTC
J gene: TRBJ2-1; V gene: TRBV5-1; clone size: NA; D gene: TRBD2; CDR3 protein: CASSLRSGSYNEQFF; CDR3 DNA: TGCGCCAGCAGCTTGCGGAGCGGGAGCTACAATGAGCAGTTCTTC
J gene: TRBJ2-3; V gene: TRBV10-1; clone size: NA; D gene: NA; CDR3 protein: CASPRRGKKPDTQYF; CDR3 DNA: TGCGCCAGCCCTAGGAGGGGAAAGAAGCCAGATACGCAGTATTTT
J gene: TRBJ1-1; V gene: TRBV7-9; clone size: few; D gene: NA; CDR3 protein: CASSLLAGALHTEAFF; CDR3 DNA: TGTGCCAGCAGCTTATTGGCAGGGGCTCTTCACACTGAAGCTTTCTTT
J gene: TRBJ2-1; V gene: TRBV7-2; clone size: NA; D gene: TRBD1; CDR3 protein: CASSFRDRPLPEQFF; CDR3 DNA: TGTGCCAGCAGCTTCCGGGACAGACCTTTGCCTGAGCAGTTCTTC
J gene: TRBJ2-7; V gene: TRBV30; clone size: NA; D gene: NA; CDR3 protein: CAWSSGDYEQYF; CDR3 DNA: TGTGCCTGGAGCTCCGGGGACTACGAGCAGTACTTC
J gene: TRBJ2-7; V gene: TRBV5-1; clone size: NA; D gene: TRBD2; CDR3 protein: CASRLAAGTYEQYF; CDR3 DNA: TGCGCCAGCAGGCTAGCGGCAGGAACCTACGAGCAGTACTTC
J gene: TRBJ2-3; V gene: TRBV21-1; clone size: many; D gene: NA; CDR3 protein: CASNPVGVHTQYF; CDR3 DNA: TGTGCCAGCAATCCAGTCGGGGTTCATACGCAGTATTTT
J gene: TRBJ2-7; V gene: TRBV20-1; clone size: NA; D gene: NA; CDR3 protein: CSANGDYEQYF; CDR3 DNA: TGCAGTGCGAACGGCGATTACGAGCAGTACTTC